Each of the 18 T cell receptor beta chains below was sequenced from the same sample in a study of regulatory T cells in long-lasting Graves disease. Libraries of TCR beta came from iRepertoire HTBI primers plus Arm-PCR of CDR3 regions. MiXCR, run by TCRdb on the multiplex PCR reads, gives a single entry per CDR3 protein. This table has fewer than 600,000 distinct CDR3 sequences, about 20% appearing once. Time point noted: persistent/refractory GD, antithyroid drugs over 5 years with positive TRAb. PBMCs provided the RNA from which the TCR library was made. The specimen was peripheral blood mononuclear cells (PBMCs), collected when the disease was refractory, from a patient treated with antithyroid drugs. The source of these receptors is a female donor with Graves disease.

The CDR3 bases are TGTGCCAGCAGCTTGTCCTACATGGCAGGGGGCATGTCAGGTGAAGCTTTCTTT. Translation: CASSLSYMAGGMSGEAFF. The rearrangement uses TRBV7-2 and TRBJ1-1; TRBD1 agrees at 8 bases. The V gene end was trimmed by 3 bases and the J gene end by 7 bases; junction bases not matched to a gene: 19. Germline loops: CDR1 SGHTA, CDR2 FQGNSA. This CDR3 spans 18 amino acids.

Remarks on this clonotype: A much larger clone differs by one base, so this may be a read error. This chain connects TRBV6-5 to TRBJ2-7; unclear D gene. The CDR3 sequence is 16 residues long. The germline V gene has CDR1 MNHEY and CDR2 SVGAGI. The CDR3 loop is CTSSYSFRQTRDEQYF. CDR3 DNA: TGTACCAGCAGTTACTCCTTCCGCCAGACCCGGGACGAGCAGTACTTC.

The J gene is TRBJ1-1, the V gene TRBV7-2; D perhaps matches TRBD1 (5 bases). The CDR3 consists of 14 residues. Germline V gene lookup returns CDR1 SGHTA and CDR2 FQGNSA. V was pared by 2 bases and J by 5 bases, with 12 bases between. The CDR3 nucleotides read TGTGCCAGCAGCTTATGGGGGATCCGAACTGAAGCTTTCTTT. This encodes CASSLWGIRTEAFF.

This clonotype has a count of ten or more. CDR3 region: CAITSAYEQYF. CDR3 nucleotides: TGTGCCATCACATCCGCCTACGAGCAGTACTTC. This rearrangement joins TRBV12-5 to TRBJ2-7; unclear D gene. Per the germline V gene, CDR1 is LGHNT and CDR2 is FRNRAP. The CDR3 is 11 residues long.

The genes are TRBV25-1 and TRBJ2-7; TRBD2 aligns across 7 bases. The DNA end favors TRBJ2-1, so the J call may be wrong. This CDR3 is 15 amino acids long. The germline V gene has CDR1 MGHDK and CDR2 SYGVNS. CDR3: CASSEYGLGSYEQFF. The CDR3 nucleotides are TGTGCCAGCAGTGAATACGGACTAGGCAGCTACGAGCAGTTCTTC.

This clonotype has more than one count but fewer than ten. The chain uses TRBV20-1 and TRBJ2-5; 14 positions agree with TRBD2. Germline V CDR1 and CDR2: DFQATT, SNEGSKA (reference sequence). The CDR3 is made up of 20 amino acids. The CDR3 protein is CPAGTEDVETSGGAGETQYF. Written as DNA, the CDR3 is TGCCCCGCGGGGACGGAGGACGTCGAGACTAGCGGGGGGGCGGGAGAGACCCAGTACTTC.

The table lists this clonotype with a few counts. One end of the junction fails to match germline, which may point to a read error. V gene TRBV7-9 combines with J gene TRBJ1-6; D is unclear. The CDR3 sequence is 12 residues long. Germline V gene lookup returns CDR1 SEHNR and CDR2 FQNEAQ (reference sequence). The CDR3 loop is CASRLEGSPLHF. The CDR3 region has the DNA TGTGCCAGCAGATTAGAGGGTTCACCCCTCCACTTT.

In this sample, this clonotype turned up many times. The chain couples TRBV28 to TRBJ1-2; 8 nucleotides match TRBD1. V lost 2 bases and J lost 5; bases outside the gene matches: 4. This CDR3 contains 14 residues. From germline, CDR1 is MDHEN and CDR2 SYDVKM. The CDR3 bases are TGTGCCAGCAGTTTAGTCCAGGGGGCGTATGGCTACACCTTC. As protein: CASSLVQGAYGYTF.

This clonotype was detected only a few times. The chain combines TRBV25-1 with TRBJ1-1, with a tentative D call TRBD1 (6 bases). Per germline, CDR1 MGHDK and CDR2 SYGVNS. CDR3 length: 15 amino acids. V was trimmed by 6 bases and J by 4 bases, leaving 18 bases between them. CDR3 in DNA: TGTGCCAGCAGGGACCGACAGGAAGGAGCCACTGAAGCTTTCTTT. This translates into CASRDRQEGATEAFF.

This clonotype occurred many times. The chain uses TRBV27 and TRBJ1-1; the match to TRBD1 covers 10 bases. V shed 1 base, J shed 5 bases, and the junction held 13 bases outside the gene matches. Germline CDR1 reads MNHEY; CDR2 reads SMNVEV (reference sequence). The CDR3 contains 18 residues. The CDR3, as DNA: TGTGCCAGCAGTTTATTCCCTCTCGTTGGGACAGGGGCAACTGAAGCTTTCTTT. This gives the protein CASSLFPLVGTGATEAFF.

The CDR3 DNA sequence: TGCGCCAGCAGGCCGCGACCGAATCAACTCCTACGGGCCTATGGCTACACCTTC. Residues: CASRPRPNQLLRAYGYTF. V is TRBV5-1 and J is TRBJ1-2, with D uncertain. V was trimmed by 5 bases and J by 4 bases, leaving 27 bases between them. The CDR3 loop spans 18 amino acids. CDR1 and CDR2 from the germline V gene are SGHRS and YFSETQ.

The V gene is TRBV25-1, the J gene TRBJ2-7; D perhaps matches TRBD2 (5 bases). V lost 7 bases and J lost 4, with 14 bases in between. CDR1 is MGHDK, CDR2 SYGVNS, per germline. The CDR3 spans 13 residues. In DNA form, the CDR3 reads TGTGCCAGCACGAGGGCAGGTCTGTACGAGCAGTACTTC. Amino acid sequence: CASTRAGLYEQYF.

The CDR3 sequence: CASSQVPQGRTIYF. The CDR3, as DNA: TGTGCCAGCAGCCAAGTCCCCCAGGGGCGCACCATATATTTT. This chain joins TRBV3-1 and TRBJ1-3; possible D gene TRBD1, 6 bases. Trimming took 1 base from V and 9 from J, leaving 13 bases between them. The CDR3 runs to 14 residues. From germline, CDR1 is LGHDT and CDR2 YNNKEL (reference sequence).

This clonotype showed up many times. The J gene is TRBJ1-5, the V gene TRBV6-1; 7 bases are shared with TRBD1. This CDR3 contains 14 residues. Per germline, CDR1 MNHNS and CDR2 SASEGT. V was pared by 4 bases and J by 9 bases, with 9 bases of the junction left unmatched. The CDR3 protein is CASSGGQTVPPQHF. As DNA, the CDR3 is TGTGCCAGCAGTGGGGGACAGACTGTTCCGCCCCAGCATTTT.

The sample holds many counts of this clonotype. This rearrangement joins TRBV28 to TRBJ1-5, with D possibly matching TRBD1 (5 bases). This CDR3 is built from 15 residues. Germline CDR1 is MDHEN and CDR2 is SYDVKM. V dropped 5 bases and J dropped 5 bases, with 16 bases sitting between them. CDR3 region: CASSPGQLVDQPQHF. The DNA for the CDR3 is TGTGCCAGCAGTCCTGGACAATTGGTGGATCAGCCCCAGCATTTT. Drawing the rest from reference TRBV28 and TRBJ1-5, the complete variable domain is DVKVTQSSRYLVKRTGEKVFLECVQDMDHENMFWYRQDPGLGLRLIYFSYDVKMKEKGDIPEGYSVSREKKERFSLILESASTNQTSMYLCASSPGQLVDQPQHFGDGTRLSIL.

This clonotype was counted many times. The chain links TRBV7-2 to TRBJ1-6; D gene unclear. In germline, CDR1 is SGHTA, CDR2 FQGNSA. The V end was cut by 1 base, the J end by 7 bases, with 14 bases between. The CDR3 is 16 amino acids. The CDR3 sequence: CASSLEYRTSNSPLHF. The CDR3, as DNA: TGTGCCAGCAGCTTAGAATATCGGACCTCCAATTCACCCCTCCACTTT.

V and J are TRBV2 and TRBJ1-1, with 7 nucleotides matching TRBD1. The CDR3 covers 13 residues. V shed 4 bases and J 6 bases; nucleotides not matched to a gene: 5. CDR1 is SNHLY, CDR2 FYNNEI, per germline. CDR3 loop: CASSGQGGAEAFF. In nucleotides, the CDR3 is TGTGCCAGCAGTGGACAGGGCGGCGCTGAAGCTTTCTTT.

This clonotype was counted ten times or more. The chain is built from TRBV7-2 and TRBJ2-7; no firm D call. V lost 5 bases, J lost 0 bases, and 17 bases lay in between. The germline V gene has CDR1 SGHTA and CDR2 FQGNSA. The CDR3 covers 16 residues. DNA of the CDR3: TGTGCCAGCAGCCCGAGGCAGTTTTTCAGCTCCTACGAGCAGTACTTC. Translated: CASSPRQFFSSYEQYF.